This T cell receptor beta chain was obtained from a study of blood T cell repertoires in COVID-19. The ends were cut back, 0 bases at V and 0 bases at J, with 15 bases in the middle. Germline V lookup: CDR1 LGHDT, CDR2 YNNKEL (reference sequence). This CDR3 region has 18 residues. Here immunoSEQ multiplex PCR was the method, and the copy in TCRdb shows in-frame clones only, minus some. The sample lists 150,000 to 200,000 clones; around 80% were seen once. This chain connects TRBV3-1 (or the pseudogene TRBV3-2) to TRBJ1-3, with a tentative D call TRBD1 (6 bases). Sequenced: peripheral blood. This clonotype was obtained from a man aged 55 to 70 with active or convalescent COVID-19. CDR3 bases: TGTGCCAGCAGCCAAGAAGGGGGTCTGGTGTACTCTGGAAACACCATATATTTT. This translates into CASSQEGGLVYSGNTIYF.